This T cell receptor beta chain was profiled in a study of T cells after yellow fever vaccination. Study-level results: Only a minor proportion of clonotypes was detected across both CD4 and CD8 compartments. Detected again after the booster were most primary-vaccination clones, at 96% CD4 and approximately 85% CD8. FACS-sorted repertoires might harbor abundant contaminating clonotypes from the bulk population. On re-exposure, the response was weaker but peaked faster, at day 5 versus 15.

TCRdb re-called the 5' RACE reads through MiXCR, storing one row per CDR3 protein. The sample lists 50,000 to 60,000 distinct CDR3 sequences; approximately 6% were seen once. This clonotype was found many times. The origin of this receptor is a man between 18 and 35 years old who received the YFV17D yellow fever vaccine. The material was PBMCs, either bulk or a sorted T-cell subset (CD4+, CD8+, memory, or dextramer-sorted; not recorded which), obtained on the day of the yellow fever booster vaccination.

For the CDR3, the DNA is TGTGCCAGCAGCTTACTAATCAGTCCCTACGAGCAGTACTTC. Encoded protein: CASSLLISPYEQYF. This sequence joins TRBV7-9 and TRBJ2-7; unclear D gene. Trimming pared 2 bases from V and 2 bases from J, leaving 10 bases between. The CDR3 is 14 amino acids. Germline V CDR1 and CDR2: SEHNR, FQNEAQ (reference sequence).